This TCR beta chain was identified in a study of siplizumab effects on memory and regulatory T cells. Points on this clone: Its antigen remains unknown.

Germline CDR1 and CDR2: MGHDK and SYGVNS. V shed 4 bases and J shed 6 bases, with 10 bases lying between them. CDR3 size: 13 residues. General observations from the study: For siplizumab cultures, the suppressive function of their proliferating Tregs was not confirmed. The naive T cell population seemed more diverse than memory cells and seemed a major contributor to the alloresponse. Roughly 75-97% of proliferating CD4+ or CD8+ clones lacked a naive or memory phenotype that could be assigned.

Method: immunoSEQ multiplex PCR; TCRdb's copy keeps in-frame clones and lacks some. The table records about 100,000 clones, around 92% of them present only once. The source is a human donor in good health. What was sequenced was CD4+ T cells sorted from blood. This chain joins TRBV25-1 and TRBJ1-3, with D perhaps TRBD1 (5 bases). CDR3 nucleotide sequence: TGTGCCAGCAGTGCAGCAGGGCTAAACACCATATATTTT. This sequence encodes CASSAAGLNTIYF.